The sequence of this TCR beta chain was determined in a study of neurological immune-mediated disorders. The study, taken as a whole, reports: According to phylogenetic grouping, one related-CDR3 cluster, a possible signature, contained the repertoires of 18 of 34 multiple sclerosis patients. Among expanded clones, no CDR3 amino acid sequences were shared across subjects, a pattern suggesting private repertoires in all groups.

This clonotype was seen ten or more times. Its antigen is undetermined. The V and J ends lost 0 bases and 0 bases respectively, with 18 bases between them. Germline values: CDR1 LNHNV, CDR2 YYDKDF (reference sequence). The CDR3 extends over 19 amino acids. TCRdb re-derived calls from the 5' RACE reads in MiXCR, one entry per CDR3 protein. The repertoire holds around 55,000 distinct CDR3 sequences, with over 3.5% as singletons. The chain combines TRBV15 with TRBJ2-1; either TRBD1 or TRBD2 may supply D (7 bases each). Sequencing was performed on CD4+ T cells from blood. The receptor was derived from a woman in her thirties or forties with multiple sclerosis. CDR3 sequence (DNA): TGTGCCACCAGCAGAGATAAATCGAGCGGGGACAGCTCCTACAATGAGCAGTTCTTC. Protein product: CATSRDKSSGDSSYNEQFF.